This is a list of T cell receptor beta chains from one sample in a study of shared clonotypes between healthy human individuals. Repertoires were generated with immunoSEQ multiplex PCR, while TCRdb's copy carries only in-frame clones and drops some. The data contain about 2.3 million clones, roughly 93% of them singletons. The sequenced material came from naive CD4+ T cells from PBMCs. The receptors were gathered from a man younger than 35 in good health. Some clones in this sample may be carry-over from other donors' samples. Both conserved end residues are part of each CDR3. Fields, in order: V gene, clone size, D gene, J gene, CDR3 DNA, CDR3 protein. A D gene is named only where the DNA matches it firmly. Clone size appears in some rows only: once, few, many, or a class for an expanded clone.

TRBV6-4	.	TRBD1	TRBJ1-5	TGTGCCAGCAGTGCCCGGGACAGTACCCAATATAGCAATCAGCCCCAGCATTTT	CASSARDSTQYSNQPQHF
TRBV7-3	.	.	TRBJ2-7	TGTGCCAGCAGCTTAGGCCCCAACTCCTACGAGCAGTACTTC	CASSLGPNSYEQYF
TRBV7-2	.	TRBD1	TRBJ2-1	TGTGCCAGCAGCTTGGGGACAGGGTCGACCTACAATGAGCAGTTCTTC	CASSLGTGSTYNEQFF
TRBV5-1	once	TRBD1	TRBJ1-1	TGCGCCAGCAGCAACCGTGGGACAGGGGGCTCGAACACTGAAGCTTTCTTT	CASSNRGTGGSNTEAFF
TRBV5-1	.	TRBD2	TRBJ2-2	TGCGCCAGCAGCGAGGCGACTAGCGGGTTGAACACCGGGGAGCTGTTTTTT	CASSEATSGLNTGELFF
TRBV27	.	TRBD1	TRBJ2-7	TGTGCCAGCAGGACACCGGGACAGACCTACGAGCAGTACTTC	CASRTPGQTYEQYF
TRBV11-1	.	.	TRBJ2-1	TGTGCCAGCGGGCGGGATCCCTCCTACAATGAGCAGTTCTTC	CASGRDPSYNEQFF
TRBV6-1	.	.	TRBJ2-7	TGTGCCAGCACCTTACACAGGTTGCCCTCCTACGAGCAGTACTTC	CASTLHRLPSYEQYF
TRBV11-2	.	TRBD2	TRBJ2-5	TGTGCCAGCAGCGCGGGACTAGTCGAGACCCAGTACTTC	CASSAGLVETQYF
TRBV29-1	.	TRBD1	TRBJ2-3	TGCAGCGCCGAACCTGGACAGGGGACAGATACGCAGTATTTT	CSAEPGQGTDTQYF
TRBV30	.	TRBD1	TRBJ1-1	TGTGCCTGGAGTCGACAGGGACACGACACTGAAGCTTTCTTT	CAWSRQGHDTEAFF
TRBV9	.	TRBD1	TRBJ1-1	TGTGCCAGCAGCCCGTCAGGGACAGCCTACACTGAAGCTTTCTTT	CASSPSGTAYTEAFF
TRBV7-9	.	.	TRBJ2-5	TGTGCCAGCAGCTTAGTTCCCGGGCACCAAGAGACCCAGTACTTC	CASSLVPGHQETQYF
TRBV18	.	.	TRBJ2-5	TGTGCCAGCTCACCAAGTGGGGGTCAAGAGACCCAGTACTTC	CASSPSGGQETQYF
TRBV27	.	.	TRBJ1-1	TGTGCCAGCAGTGGGACGGGGACTGAAGCTTTCTTT	CASSGTGTEAFF
TRBV11-2	.	TRBD1	TRBJ2-7	TGTGCCAGCAGCTTAGGGACAGGCCGAAATTACGAGCAGTACTTC	CASSLGTGRNYEQYF
TRBV28	.	.	TRBJ2-1	TGTGCCACCACCTCAGCCGCGACCTACAATGAGCAGTTCTTC	CATTSAATYNEQFF
TRBV7-7	.	.	TRBJ2-5	TGTGCCAGCAGTCCCGGGGGTTCGGTGGAGACCCAGTACTTC	CASSPGGSVETQYF
TRBV5-1	.	.	TRBJ1-4	TGCGCCAGCAGCTTGGTTTCAGATGAAAAACTGTTTTTT	CASSLVSDEKLFF
TRBV28	.	.	TRBJ1-5	TGTGCCAGCAGGGGGGGCCAGGGCGGGCAGCCCCAGCATTTT	CASRGGQGGQPQHF
TRBV19	.	TRBD2	TRBJ2-3	TGTGCCAGCCGCCCGGGTAGCGGGAACACAGATACGCAGTATTTT	CASRPGSGNTDTQYF
TRBV9	.	.	TRBJ2-7	TGTGCCAGCAGCGTCCTCCAGCCGGGACAACTTCTGCGGGCTACCTACGAGCAGTACTTC	CASSVLQPGQLLRATYEQYF
TRBV5-6	.	.	TRBJ1-1	TGTGCCAGCAGCTTGGCCCGCGGGGTCGGGACTGAAGCTTTCTTT	CASSLARGVGTEAFF
TRBV6-1	.	.	TRBJ1-1	TGTGCCACCCGACGGGGGGCGGGGGCCACTGAAGCTTTCTTT	CATRRGAGATEAFF
TRBV23-1	.	.	TRBJ1-1	TGCGCCAGCAGTCAAAATTGTGAGAACACTGAAGCTTTCTTT	CASSQNCENTEAFF
TRBV7-3	.	.	TRBJ2-3	TGTGCCAGCAGCTCTCGGACAGCAAGCACAGATACGCAGTATTTT	CASSSRTASTDTQYF
TRBV10-3	.	.	TRBJ1-2	TGTGCCATCAGGTCAGGACAGAGCTATGGCTACACCTTC	CAIRSGQSYGYTF
TRBV7-3	.	TRBD1	TRBJ1-1	TGTGCCAGCAGCTGGACAGGGAACACTGAAGCTTTCTTT	CASSWTGNTEAFF
TRBV18	.	TRBD1	TRBJ2-1	TGTGCCAGCTCTCGGGACAGTTCCTACAATGAGCAGTTCTTC	CASSRDSSYNEQFF
TRBV18	.	.	TRBJ2-1	TGTGCCAGCTCACCCCAGGGGGGCAATGAGCAGTTCTTC	CASSPQGGNEQFF
TRBV9	.	.	TRBJ2-6	TGTGCCAGCAGCAGATCGAGCTCTGGGGCCAACGTCCTGACTTTC	CASSRSSSGANVLTF
TRBV28	.	TRBD2	TRBJ2-3	TGTGCCAGCAGTTTGTGGGGACTAGCGGGAGGGCTTGATACGCAGTATTTT	CASSLWGLAGGLDTQYF
TRBV20-1	.	.	TRBJ1-5	TGCAGTGCAAAGGGGGGGGAGCCCCAGCATTTT	CSAKGGEPQHF
TRBV19	.	TRBD1	TRBJ1-1	TGTGCCAGTAGTATTGGGACAGGGATGAACACTGAAGCTTTCTTT	CASSIGTGMNTEAFF
TRBV28	.	TRBD1	TRBJ1-2	TGTGCCAGCAGTTTAGCTTACAGGGGGGCAGATGGCTACACCTTC	CASSLAYRGADGYTF
TRBV4-3	.	TRBD1	TRBJ1-2	TGCGCCAGCAGCCTTCCGGGACAGGGGAACTATGGCTACACCTTC	CASSLPGQGNYGYTF
TRBV19	.	.	TRBJ1-5	TGTGCCAGTAGTATCATAAGGGTAGGGGCCAATCAGCCCCAGCATTTT	CASSIIRVGANQPQHF
TRBV27	.	.	TRBJ1-4	TGTGCCAGCAGTCCAAGTGGGATTGGACTGTTTTTT	CASSPSGIGLFF
TRBV6-6	.	TRBD1	TRBJ1-2	TGTGCCACCCGGACAGGACTGGGAGGCTACACCTTC	CATRTGLGGYTF
TRBV5-1	.	TRBD2	TRBJ2-7	TGCGCCAGCGGCCTGGTGACTAGCGGCTACGAGCAGTACTTC	CASGLVTSGYEQYF
TRBV2	.	.	TRBJ2-7	TGTGCCAGCAGTGGGTACAGGGACACCCTCGAGCAGTACTTC	CASSGYRDTLEQYF
TRBV28	.	.	TRBJ2-5	TGTGCCAGCGGAAGGGAGACCCAGTACTTC	CASGRETQYF
TRBV7-2	.	.	TRBJ2-7	TGTGCCAGCAGCTTCGACAGATGGTCCTACGAGCAGTACTTC	CASSFDRWSYEQYF
TRBV18	.	TRBD1	TRBJ2-7	TGTGCCAGCTCACCAACGACAGGGGGCTTTTACGAGCAGTACTTC	CASSPTTGGFYEQYF
TRBV28	.	.	TRBJ1-1	TGTGCCAGCAGTAGTAACACTGAAGCTTTCTTT	CASSSNTEAFF
TRBV5-1	.	TRBD2	TRBJ2-7	TGCGCCAGCAGCTTGGCCCGGCGGGAGGGTTCCTACGAGCAGTACTTC	CASSLARREGSYEQYF
TRBV19	.	TRBD1	TRBJ1-2	TGTGCCAGTAGTGAAACCGGGACAGGGAACTATGGCTACACCTTC	CASSETGTGNYGYTF
TRBV30	.	.	TRBJ2-7	TGTGCCTGGAGTGTAGGGAGGCAGACCACCTACGAGCAGTACTTC	CAWSVGRQTTYEQYF
TRBV1	.	.	TRBJ2-3	TGCACCAGCAGCCGACGGACCGGGGGCGAAGGCACAGATACGCAGTATTTT	CTSSRRTGGEGTDTQYF
TRBV19	.	.	TRBJ2-3	TGTGCCAGTAGTTTCCCCGGGACTCCTTCGCAGTATTTT	CASSFPGTPSQYF
TRBV30	.	.	TRBJ2-2	TGTGCCTGGACCCTACAGGGCACCGGGGAGCTGTTTTTT	CAWTLQGTGELFF
TRBV6-5	once	.	TRBJ2-3	TGTGCCAGCAGATCTGGACCCCTCTTCACAGATACGCAGTATTTT	CASRSGPLFTDTQYF
TRBV27	.	TRBD1	TRBJ1-2	TGTGCCAGCAGCCGGACAGGGATCGTCTACACCTTC	CASSRTGIVYTF
TRBV27	.	.	TRBJ1-1	TGTGCCAGCAGTCAGGCCGGGAGCTTAAGGGGGAACACTGAAGCTTTCTTT	CASSQAGSLRGNTEAFF
TRBV10-1	.	.	TRBJ2-1	TGCGCCAGCAGTGAGGGGCCCCAGGATGAGCAGTTCTTC	CASSEGPQDEQFF